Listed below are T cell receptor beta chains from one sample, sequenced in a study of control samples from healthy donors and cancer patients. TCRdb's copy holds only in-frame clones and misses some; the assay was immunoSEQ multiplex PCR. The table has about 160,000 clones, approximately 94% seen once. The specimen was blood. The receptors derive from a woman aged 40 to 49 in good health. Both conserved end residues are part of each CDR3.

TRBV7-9,CASSPRQGQETQYF
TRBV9,CASSGGQGYGYTF
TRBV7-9,CASSQSRGLHYGYTF
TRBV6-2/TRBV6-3,CASSWTPSNQPQHF
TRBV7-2,CASSLNAGDNSPLHF
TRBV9,CASSPFGAGGPGEQYF
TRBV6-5,CASSYSRAENGYTF
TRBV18,CASSPGNGGGAGEQYF
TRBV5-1,CASSLGGFGANVLTF
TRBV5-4,CASSLRTGPSSGNTIYF